These T cell receptor beta chains were read from a single sample in a study of identical twins. TCRdb reprocessed the 5' RACE reads with MiXCR, giving one entry per CDR3 protein. The sample contains about 100,000 distinct CDR3 sequences, about 6% of which appear only once. The sequenced sample consisted of memory T cells sorted from blood. These receptors originate from a woman aged 45-65 years in good health. The CDR3 runs from the conserved cysteine through the conserved F or W. Fields, in order: J gene, D gene, clone size, V gene, CDR3 DNA, CDR3 protein. A D gene is named only where the DNA matches it firmly. Rows may omit the clone size; those that give it use once, few, many or a size class.

TRBJ1-1,NA,NA,TRBV3-1,TGTGCCAGCAGCCCCCTCGGGGGGGAGATCGATTTCTTC,CASSPLGGEIDFF
TRBJ2-5,NA,many,TRBV20-1,TGCAGTGCTAGAGATGCGCGGAAAGAGACCCAGTACTTC,CSARDARKETQYF
TRBJ1-2,NA,many,TRBV12-3/TRBV12-4,TGTGCCAGCAGCCTGGGGGGGCAGCACTATGGCTACACCTTC,CASSLGGQHYGYTF
TRBJ2-1,TRBD2,many,TRBV20-1,TGCAGTGCTAGTGCAGTACTAGCGGGCACCTACAATGAGCAGTTCTTC,CSASAVLAGTYNEQFF
TRBJ1-1,NA,many,TRBV30,TGTGCCTCATCTAGGAGCACTGAAGCTTTCTTT,CASSRSTEAFF
TRBJ1-1,NA,many,TRBV5-1,TGCGCCAGCAGCCTTGATGAGAACACTGAAGCTTTCTTT,CASSLDENTEAFF
TRBJ1-4,NA,many,TRBV7-8,TGTGCCAGCAGCTTAGACTACGGTGAAAAACTGTTTTTT,CASSLDYGEKLFF
TRBJ1-5,NA,NA,TRBV6-1,TGTGCCAGCAGTGAAGCAGGGGGCAATCAGCCCCAGCATTTT,CASSEAGGNQPQHF
TRBJ2-5,TRBD1,many,TRBV28,TGTGCCAGCAGTTTACCTACAGGGGATGGAGAGACCCAGTACTTC,CASSLPTGDGETQYF
TRBJ2-1,TRBD2,few,TRBV24-1,TGTGCCACCAGTGAAGGCGGGAGGGCCAATGAGCAGTTCTTC,CATSEGGRANEQFF
TRBJ2-2,TRBD1,many,TRBV11-1,TGTGCCAGCAGCTTGGGCAGGGGGCCGGTCACCGGGGAGCTGTTTTTT,CASSLGRGPVTGELFF
TRBJ2-5,NA,many,TRBV15,TGTGCCACCAGCAGAGATTTTCCCCTTCAGGAGACCCAGTACTTC,CATSRDFPLQETQYF
TRBJ2-5,NA,few,TRBV7-2,TGTGCCAGCAGCTTAGTCCCCCGACAAGAGACCCAGTACTTC,CASSLVPRQETQYF
TRBJ1-3,NA,many,TRBV29-1,TGCAGTTTTGATTTGGGCGTTGGAAACACCATATATTTT,CSFDLGVGNTIYF
TRBJ2-3,TRBD2,many,TRBV10-3,TGTGCCATCAGTGACCACACTAGCGGGGTCACAGATACGCAGTATTTT,CAISDHTSGVTDTQYF
TRBJ2-5,TRBD2,NA,TRBV5-6,TGTGCCAGCAGCTCCCGACTAGCGGGAGTGGGCGAGGAGACCCAGTACTTC,CASSSRLAGVGEETQYF
TRBJ2-3,NA,many,TRBV29-1,TGCAGCGTTGAAAGGAGGGAGACAGATACGCAGTATTTT,CSVERRETDTQYF
TRBJ1-5,NA,few,TRBV10-1,TGCGCCAGCAGTGAGCAGGGTTTAAAGAGCAATCAGCCCCAGCATTTT,CASSEQGLKSNQPQHF
TRBJ2-1,TRBD2,many,TRBV6-4,TGTGCCAGCAGTGAACGGGGGGAGGCCGGCTACAATGAGCAGTTCTTC,CASSERGEAGYNEQFF
TRBJ1-6,NA,many,TRBV20-1,TGCAGTGCTAGGGCCCTCCTCTCCTATAATTCACCCCTCCACTTT,CSARALLSYNSPLHF
TRBJ2-1,TRBD2,NA,TRBV19,TGTGCCAGTAGTATGGGACTAACTTACAATGAGCAGTTCTTC,CASSMGLTYNEQFF
TRBJ1-1,TRBD1,NA,TRBV3-1,TGTGCCAGCAGCCCCTTGACAGGGGTTCGGACTGAAGCTTTCTTT,CASSPLTGVRTEAFF
TRBJ2-1,NA,many,TRBV12-5,TGTGCTAGTGGATCCGGGACAAGGGGCAATGAGCAGTTCTTC,CASGSGTRGNEQFF
TRBJ1-1,NA,NA,TRBV25-1,TGTGCCAGCAGCGCTACCGGGACCATCACTGAAGCTTTCTTT,CASSATGTITEAFF
TRBJ1-2,NA,many,TRBV7-8,TGTGCCAGCAGCTTAGCGGGTAGTCTCTATGGCTACACCTTC,CASSLAGSLYGYTF
TRBJ2-1,TRBD2,NA,TRBV6-1,TGTGCCAGCAGTGCACTAGCGGGAGGGGCAAAGAGGAATGAGCAGTTCTTC,CASSALAGGAKRNEQFF
TRBJ2-3,NA,many,TRBV10-3,TGTGCCATCAGTGGGGGCTACACAGATACGCAGTATTTT,CAISGGYTDTQYF
TRBJ1-5,NA,many,TRBV20-1,TGCAGTGCTAGAGAGGATGGGTTCACAAGCGCTCAGCCCCAGCATTTT,CSAREDGFTSAQPQHF
TRBJ1-5,NA,NA,TRBV2,TGTGCCAGCAGTCGGGAAAACGGGCCCCAGCATTTT,CASSRENGPQHF
TRBJ1-5,NA,many,TRBV29-1,TGCAGCGTTGCCCAGGACGACAATCAGCCCCAGCATTTT,CSVAQDDNQPQHF
TRBJ1-5,NA,few,TRBV5-6,TGTGCCAGCAGCTCATTTGAAAATAGCAATCAGCCCCAGCATTTT,CASSSFENSNQPQHF
TRBJ1-4,TRBD1,many,TRBV5-1,TGCGCCAGCAGCCGACAGGGTTCTAATGAAAAACTGTTTTTT,CASSRQGSNEKLFF
TRBJ1-1,NA,few,TRBV10-3,TGTGCCATCAGTCAATCGGGGAACACTGAAGCTTTCTTT,CAISQSGNTEAFF